This T cell receptor (beta chain) was identified in a study of beta chain features in type 1 diabetes. Regarding the study as a whole: Significant though moderate, a shortening of TCRB CDR3s appeared in all four CD4+ subsets of Type 1 diabetes patients.

The sample holds a few counts of this clone. Its specificity is not known. V was clipped by 0 bases and J by 4 bases, with 12 bases between them. The germline CDR1 and CDR2 sequences are LGHNA and YSLEER. The CDR3 extends over 16 amino acids. Isolated RNA was reverse transcribed in full, so expressed TCRB transcripts were sequenced. Clones were read by immunoSEQ multiplex PCR, and TCRdb kept only the in-frame ones, dropping some. Of almost 350,000 clones in the sample, approximately 10% were seen once. The sample taken for sequencing was central memory CD4+ T cells from blood. This clonotype originated in a man aged 25-45 years with type 1 diabetes. The chain recombines TRBV4-3 with TRBJ1-4; maybe TRBD1 (6 bases). Written as DNA, the CDR3 is TGCGCCAGCAGCCAAGATACAGGGTCCCTTAATGAAAAACTGTTTTTT. Amino acids: CASSQDTGSLNEKLFF.